A selection of T cell receptor beta chains follows, all from one sample in a study of T-cell reconstitution after alpha-beta-depleted transplantation in children. TCRdb fed the PCR reads into MiXCR, producing one record per CDR3 protein. In the table there are 250,000 or so distinct CDR3 sequences, roughly 8.2% of which are singletons. Specimen: PBMCs, mostly from graft donor cells, collected 180 days after TCRalphabeta/CD19-depleted stem cell transplant. The source is a male patient younger than 18 who had a stem cell transplant for acute lymphoblastic leukemia, so the T cells may come from the graft donor. The CDR3 runs from the conserved cysteine through the conserved F or W.

V	J	CDR3
TRBV5-6	TRBJ2-3	CASSPTDWDTQYF
TRBV6-2/TRBV6-3	TRBJ1-4	CASSYRSYRTGRITNEKLFF
TRBV6-2/TRBV6-3	TRBJ2-1	CASSLYTGRSYNEQFF
TRBV28	TRBJ1-1	CASSEGGLEAFF
TRBV7-3	TRBJ2-3	CASSLNAGGPRDTQYF
TRBV20-1	TRBJ2-7	CSGRDGSYEQYF
TRBV11-1	TRBJ2-7	CASSPGTSGSHEQYF
TRBV29-1	TRBJ2-2	CSVGRVGGANTGELFF
TRBV12-3/TRBV12-4	TRBJ2-5	CASTLPEGGQETQYF
TRBV29-1	TRBJ1-2	CSVERGSLYGYTF
TRBV6-1	TRBJ2-6	CASCGLAGSGANVLTF
TRBV14	TRBJ2-6	CASSSEFSGANVLTF
TRBV5-1	TRBJ1-1	CASSITGAYAEAFF
TRBV6-4	TRBJ2-3	CASSDRGGTDTQYF
TRBV20-1	TRBJ2-7	CSARGWGGTSGSNEQYF
TRBV12-3/TRBV12-4	TRBJ2-7	CASSLWDYEQYF
TRBV7-9	TRBJ2-1	CASSLVAPEQFF
TRBV29-1	TRBJ2-3	CSAGGRFDTQYF
TRBV7-2	TRBJ2-3	CASSRNRDTQYF
TRBV5-5	TRBJ2-2	CASSLAGTGLNTGELFF
TRBV12-3/TRBV12-4	TRBJ1-5	CASSPTRQGTGNQPQHF
TRBV7-6	TRBJ2-3	CASSRDPGGSTDTQYF
TRBV4-2	TRBJ2-1	CASRETGGYEQFF
TRBV4-3	TRBJ2-3	CASSQENERGGLTDTQYF
TRBV7-8	TRBJ2-7	CASSLAGFEQYF
TRBV7-2	TRBJ1-4	CASSLEARGTNEKLFF
TRBV29-1	TRBJ2-7	CSVSGGLAATYEQYF
TRBV12-3/TRBV12-4	TRBJ1-3	CASSLQNSGNTIYF
TRBV5-1	TRBJ2-3	CASSLSLAGGLSTDTQYF
TRBV6-2/TRBV6-3	TRBJ2-2	CASTYLKGLNTGELFF
TRBV5-1	TRBJ2-1	CASSTLAGVDNEQFF
TRBV9	TRBJ2-3	CASTDLGSATHDTQYF
TRBV9	TRBJ2-5	CASSSRGGQQETQYF
TRBV5-6	TRBJ2-7	CASSFSRTDTYF
TRBV6-5	TRBJ1-3	CASSYSGAAGNTIYF
TRBV19	TRBJ1-5	CASMKQGAGNQPQHF
TRBV20-1	TRBJ2-1	CSAGAGATPYNEQFF
TRBV9	TRBJ2-7	CASSVAAHPYEQYF
TRBV7-2	TRBJ2-7	CASSLGRGGRTYEQYF
TRBV11-2	TRBJ1-2	CASSHPTPGEGYTF
TRBV24-1	TRBJ2-5	CATSDGTAKETQYF
TRBV5-1	TRBJ2-3	CASSFGRTEGTQYF
TRBV29-1	TRBJ1-1	CSAGGGHYAEPFF
TRBV4-1	TRBJ2-4	CASSQDKNIQYF
TRBV23-1	TRBJ2-5	CASSQSPLGYQETQYF